What follows are 8 T cell receptor beta chains derived from one specimen sequenced in a study of vaccination and CD4 T cells after COVID-19. Time point here: late sampling 161 to 241 days after vaccination in three convalescent patients. Treatment described: approximately nine-day PBMC culture with coronavirus spike peptide pools or control peptides (ViraFEST assay). The assay that was used to sequence DNA from cultured CD4+ T cells was the Oncomine TCR Beta short-read assay. In TCRdb, the PCR reads were re-called with MiXCR into one record per CDR3 protein. The sample has 15,000 to 20,000 distinct CDR3 sequences, about 51% seen once. Antigen specificity for these receptors is unknown. This specimen consisted of CD4+ T cells from blood, cultured in vitro, obtained about 7 months after SARS-CoV-2 vaccination. These receptors all come from a human donor who had recovered from COVID-19.

V and J are TRBV2 and TRBJ1-5; D is ambiguous. CDR3 length equals 14 residues. CDR1 is SNHLY, CDR2 FYNNEI, per germline. V dropped 4 bases and J dropped 5 bases, with 12 bases sitting between them. The DNA for the CDR3 is TGTGCCAGCAGTGGGTGGTCAGTAGATCAGCCCCAGCATTTT. This translates into CASSGWSVDQPQHF.

The CDR3 spells CATSAVAESSTDTQYF. The CDR3 DNA sequence: TGTGCCACCAGTGCAGTAGCGGAGAGTAGCACAGATACGCAGTATTTT. The V and J genes are TRBV24-1 and TRBJ2-3; maybe TRBD2 (6 bases). The CDR3 covers 16 residues. The V gene's germline CDR1 is KGHDR and CDR2 SFDVKD. The V and J ends lost 5 bases and 0 bases respectively, with 14 bases between them.

The chain combines TRBV5-1 with TRBJ1-6; D is unclear. Germline values: CDR1 SGHRS, CDR2 YFSETQ. The CDR3 is 13 residues long. With 4 bases removed from V and 6 bases from J, the gap between germline ends came to 8 bases. The CDR3 loop is CASSAQANSPLHF. In nucleotides, the CDR3 is TGCGCCAGCAGCGCCCAGGCTAATTCACCCCTCCACTTT.

The count of this clonotype is one. The chain is built from TRBV6-5 and TRBJ2-7; possibly TRBD1 for D (6 bases). The length of the CDR3 is 14 residues. Germline CDR1 reads MNHEY; CDR2 reads SVGAGI. V shed 6 bases and J shed 0 bases, with 12 bases lying between them. The CDR3 DNA follows: TGTGCCAGCAGATACAGGGTGACCTCCTACGAGCAGTACTTC. Its translation is CASRYRVTSYEQYF.

This clonotype was seen a handful of times. V gene TRBV1 combines with J gene TRBJ1-5. TRBV1 is tagged as a pseudogene. The CDR3 has 11 residues. This CDR3 reads CTSSQGQPQHF. The CDR3 DNA follows: TGCACCAGCAGCCAAGGCCAGCCCCAGCATTTT.

The chain uses TRBV28 and TRBJ1-2; tentative D call: TRBD1 (6 bases). Per the germline V gene, CDR1 is MDHEN and CDR2 is SYDVKM. Trimming pared 7 bases from V and 5 bases from J, leaving 14 bases between. The CDR3 length is 13 residues. The CDR3 DNA is TGTGCCAGCAAGGACAGCCGGGTGTATGGCTACACCTTC. Its translation: CASKDSRVYGYTF.

V and J are TRBV20-1 and TRBJ2-3; 8 bases align to TRBD1. Germline loops: CDR1 DFQATT, CDR2 SNEGSKA (reference sequence). V shed 3 bases and J 5 bases; nucleotides not matched to a gene: 4. This CDR3 region has 13 residues. CDR3 bases: TGCAGTGCTAGGGCGACAGGGGTAGATACGCAGTATTTT. It specifies CSARATGVDTQYF.

This clonotype showed up just a few times. The chain has TRBV11-3 and TRBJ2-7, with D possibly being TRBD1 or TRBD2 (6 bases each). V was trimmed by 0 bases and J by 3 bases, leaving 12 bases between them. The germline CDR1 and CDR2 sequences are SGHNT and YENEEA. CDR3 length: 15 residues. The CDR3 protein is CASSLESRGDYEQYF. For the CDR3, the DNA is TGTGCCAGCAGCTTAGAATCAAGGGGGGACTACGAGCAGTACTTC.